The clone carrying this TCR beta chain was detected many times. Time point meaning: blood at routine non-recurrence follow-up after resection. MiXCR, run by TCRdb on the 5' RACE reads, gives a single entry per CDR3 protein. The sample carries some 36,000 distinct CDR3 sequences, 6% to 9.5% recorded once. The data were obtained in a study of spatial heterogeneity in lung cancer. The sequence was obtained from a male donor with early-stage non-small cell lung cancer. The material sequenced was PBMCs, taken at follow-up.

CDR3 coding DNA: TGTGCCAGCAGCGTGACGGGTAATCCTTCCGAGCAGTACTTC. Translated: CASSVTGNPSEQYF. The chain recombines TRBV9 with TRBJ2-7; no reliable D call. CDR3 length equals 14 residues. Trimming took off 2 bases at V and 6 bases at J, with 15 bases between the two ends. Germline V lookup: CDR1 SGDLS, CDR2 YYNGEE.